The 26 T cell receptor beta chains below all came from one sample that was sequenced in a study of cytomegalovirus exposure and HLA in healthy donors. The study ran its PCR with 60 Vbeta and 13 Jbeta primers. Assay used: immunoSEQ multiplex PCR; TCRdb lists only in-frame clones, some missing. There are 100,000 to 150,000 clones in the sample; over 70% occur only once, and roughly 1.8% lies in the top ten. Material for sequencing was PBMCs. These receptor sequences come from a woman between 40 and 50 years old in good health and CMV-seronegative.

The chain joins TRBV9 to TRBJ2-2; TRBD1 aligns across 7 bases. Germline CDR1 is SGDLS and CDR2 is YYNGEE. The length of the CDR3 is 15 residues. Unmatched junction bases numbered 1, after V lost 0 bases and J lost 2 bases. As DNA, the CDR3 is TGTGCCAGCAGCGTAGAGGGGGCCAACACCGGGGAGCTGTTTTTT. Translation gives CASSVEGANTGELFF.

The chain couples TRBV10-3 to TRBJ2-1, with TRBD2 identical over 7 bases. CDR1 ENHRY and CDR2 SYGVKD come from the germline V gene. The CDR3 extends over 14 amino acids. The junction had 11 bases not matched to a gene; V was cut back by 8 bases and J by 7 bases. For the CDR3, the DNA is TGTGCCATCGCCTCTGGGGGGGATCAAAATGAGCAGTTCTTC. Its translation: CAIASGGDQNEQFF.

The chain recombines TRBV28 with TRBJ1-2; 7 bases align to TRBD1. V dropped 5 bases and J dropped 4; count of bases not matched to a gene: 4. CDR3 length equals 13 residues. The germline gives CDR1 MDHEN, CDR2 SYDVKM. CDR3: CASSPDRVYGYTF. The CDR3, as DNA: TGTGCCAGCAGTCCCGACAGGGTCTATGGCTACACCTTC.

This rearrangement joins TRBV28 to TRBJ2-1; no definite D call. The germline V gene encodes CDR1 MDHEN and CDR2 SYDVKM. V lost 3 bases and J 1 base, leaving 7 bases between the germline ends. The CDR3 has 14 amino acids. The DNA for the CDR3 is TGTGCCAGCAGTTTCTCAGAATCCTACAATGAGCAGTTCTTC. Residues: CASSFSESYNEQFF.

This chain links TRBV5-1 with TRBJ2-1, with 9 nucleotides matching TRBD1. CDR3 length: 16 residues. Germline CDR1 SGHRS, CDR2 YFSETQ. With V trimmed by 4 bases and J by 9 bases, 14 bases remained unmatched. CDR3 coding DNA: TGCGCCAGCAGCGGCACAGGGGGCCCAGCGAGGGGTGAGCAGTTCTTC. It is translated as CASSGTGGPARGEQFF.

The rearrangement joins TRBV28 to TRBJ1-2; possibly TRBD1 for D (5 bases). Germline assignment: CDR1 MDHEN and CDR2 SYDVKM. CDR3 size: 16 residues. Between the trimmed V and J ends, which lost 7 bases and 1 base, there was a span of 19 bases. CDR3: CASTPGGGVINYGYTF. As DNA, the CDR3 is TGTGCCAGCACCCCGGGTGGGGGGGTTATTAACTATGGCTACACCTTC.

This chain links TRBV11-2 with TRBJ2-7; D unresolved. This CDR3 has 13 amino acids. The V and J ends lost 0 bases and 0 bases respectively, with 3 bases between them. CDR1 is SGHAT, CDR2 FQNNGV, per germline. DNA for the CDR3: TGTGCCAGCAGCTTAGACAGCTCCTACGAGCAGTACTTC. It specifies CASSLDSSYEQYF. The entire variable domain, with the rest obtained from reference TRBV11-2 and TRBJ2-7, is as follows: EAGVAQSPRYKIIEKRQSVAFWCNPISGHATLYWYQQILGQGPKLLIQFQNNGVVDDSQLPKDRFSAERLKGVDSTLKIQPAKLEDSAVYLCASSLDSSYEQYFGPGTRLTVT.

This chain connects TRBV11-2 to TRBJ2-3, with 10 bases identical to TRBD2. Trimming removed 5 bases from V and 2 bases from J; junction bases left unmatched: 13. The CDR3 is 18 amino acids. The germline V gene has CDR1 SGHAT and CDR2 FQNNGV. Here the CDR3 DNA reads TGTGCCAGCAGCCTTATCCCCTTACTAGCGGGGTTCACAGATACGCAGTATTTT. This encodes CASSLIPLLAGFTDTQYF.

CDR3 DNA sequence: TGTGCCAGCTCACCACCCGGGGTTGGCTACACCTTC. It encodes CASSPPGVGYTF. The J gene is TRBJ1-2, the V gene TRBV18; D call uncertain. In germline, CDR1 is KGHSH, CDR2 LQKENI. The germline V and J ends were trimmed by 0 bases and 7 bases, with 6 bases remaining between them. This CDR3 region has 12 residues. The full variable domain, completed using reference TRBV18 and TRBJ1-2, is NAGVMQNPRHLVRRRGQEARLRCSPMKGHSHVYWYRQLPEEGLKFMVYLQKENIIDESGMPKERFSAEFPKEGPSILRIQQVVRGDSAAYFCASSPPGVGYTFGSGTRLTVV.

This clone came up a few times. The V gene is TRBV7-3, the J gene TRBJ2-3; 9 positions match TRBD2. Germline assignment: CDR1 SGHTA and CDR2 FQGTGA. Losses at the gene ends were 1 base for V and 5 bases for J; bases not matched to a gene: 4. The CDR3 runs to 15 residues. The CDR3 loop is CASSLSGGAGDTQYF. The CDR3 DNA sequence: TGTGCCAGCAGCTTAAGCGGGGGGGCCGGAGATACGCAGTATTTT. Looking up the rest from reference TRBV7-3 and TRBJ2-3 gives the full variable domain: GAGVSQTPSNKVTEKGKYVELRCDPISGHTALYWYRQSLGQGPEFLIYFQGTGAADDSGLPNDRFFAVRPEGSVSTLKIQRTERGDSAVYLCASSLSGGAGDTQYFGPGTRLTVL.

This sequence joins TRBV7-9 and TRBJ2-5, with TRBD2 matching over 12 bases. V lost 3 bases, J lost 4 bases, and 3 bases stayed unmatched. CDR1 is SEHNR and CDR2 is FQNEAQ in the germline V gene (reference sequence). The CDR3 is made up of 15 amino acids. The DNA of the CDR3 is TGTGCCAGCAGCTTTACTAGCGGGGGGACAGAGACCCAGTACTTC. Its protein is CASSFTSGGTETQYF.

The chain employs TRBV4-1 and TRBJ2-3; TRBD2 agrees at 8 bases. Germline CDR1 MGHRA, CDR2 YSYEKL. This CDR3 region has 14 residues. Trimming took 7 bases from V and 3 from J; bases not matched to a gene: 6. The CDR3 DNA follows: TGCGCCAGCAAAAGCGGGGGAGGTACAGATACGCAGTATTTT. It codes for CASKSGGGTDTQYF.

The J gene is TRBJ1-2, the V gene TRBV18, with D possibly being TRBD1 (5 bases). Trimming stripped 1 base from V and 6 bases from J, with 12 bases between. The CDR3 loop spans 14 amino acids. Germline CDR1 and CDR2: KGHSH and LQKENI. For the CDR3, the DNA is TGTGCCAGCTCACCACTGGGACTTGCGGATGGCTACACCTTC. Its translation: CASSPLGLADGYTF.

The CDR3 sequence: CASSSRDRGIQPQHF. CDR3 coding DNA: TGTGCCAGCAGTTCCAGGGACAGGGGAATTCAGCCCCAGCATTTT. V gene TRBV28 combines with J gene TRBJ1-5, with TRBD1 identical over 10 bases. The CDR3 covers 15 residues. Germline CDR1 MDHEN, CDR2 SYDVKM. V lost 4 bases, J lost 6 bases, and 6 bases stayed unmatched.

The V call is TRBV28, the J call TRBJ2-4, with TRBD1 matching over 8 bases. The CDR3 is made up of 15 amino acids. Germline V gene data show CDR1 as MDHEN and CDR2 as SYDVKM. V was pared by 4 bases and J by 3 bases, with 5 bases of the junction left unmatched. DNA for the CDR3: TGTGCCAGCAGTTGGACGGACAGGGACAAAAACATTCAGTACTTC. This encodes CASSWTDRDKNIQYF.

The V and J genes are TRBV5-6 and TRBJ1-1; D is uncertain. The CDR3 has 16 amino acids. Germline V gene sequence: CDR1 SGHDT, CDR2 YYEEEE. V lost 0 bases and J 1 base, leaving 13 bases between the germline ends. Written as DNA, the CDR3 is TGTGCCAGCAGCTTGGATGTGGGGAGGGCGAACACTGAAGCTTTCTTT. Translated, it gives CASSLDVGRANTEAFF. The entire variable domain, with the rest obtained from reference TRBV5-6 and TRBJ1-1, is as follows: DAGVTQSPTHLIKTRGQQVTLRCSPKSGHDTVSWYQQALGQGPQFIFQYYEEEERQRGNFPDRFSGHQFPNYSSELNVNALLLGDSALYLCASSLDVGRANTEAFFGQGTRLTVV.

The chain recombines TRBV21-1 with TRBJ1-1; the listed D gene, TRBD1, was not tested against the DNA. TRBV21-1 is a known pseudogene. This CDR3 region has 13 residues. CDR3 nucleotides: TGTGCCAGCGGACAACAGGGGATCGGTGAAGCTTTCTTT. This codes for CASGQQGIGEAFF.

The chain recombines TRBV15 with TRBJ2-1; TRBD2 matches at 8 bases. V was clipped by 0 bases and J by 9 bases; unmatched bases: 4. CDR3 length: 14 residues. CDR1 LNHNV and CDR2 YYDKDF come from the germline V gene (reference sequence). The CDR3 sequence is CATSRDAGGLEQFF. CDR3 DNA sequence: TGTGCCACCAGCAGAGATGCGGGGGGCCTTGAGCAGTTCTTC.

CDR3: CAISGGVGDYEQYF. The CDR3 bases are TGTGCCATCAGCGGGGGGGTGGGGGATTACGAGCAGTACTTC. The genes are TRBV10-3 and TRBJ2-5, with 8 bases identical to TRBD2. The J call could be wrong; TRBJ2-7 is a better fit for the DNA end. The CDR3 is made up of 14 amino acids. Germline CDR1 reads ENHRY; CDR2 reads SYGVKD.

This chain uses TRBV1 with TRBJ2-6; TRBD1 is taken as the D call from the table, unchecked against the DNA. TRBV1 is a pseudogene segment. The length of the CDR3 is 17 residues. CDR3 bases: TGCACCAGCAAGGGGGCCAGGAGGTTCTCTGGGGCCAACGTCCTGACTTTC. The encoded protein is CTSKGARRFSGANVLTF.

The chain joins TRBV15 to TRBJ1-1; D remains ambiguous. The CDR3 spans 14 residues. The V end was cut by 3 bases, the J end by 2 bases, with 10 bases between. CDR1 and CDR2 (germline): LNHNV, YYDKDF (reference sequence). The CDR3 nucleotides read TGTGCCACCAGCAGGGGCCTGGAAAACACTGAAGCTTTCTTT. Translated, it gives CATSRGLENTEAFF.

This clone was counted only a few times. The CDR3 DNA reads as TGCGCCAGCAGCCCCTTGACAGCTATGAACACTGAAGCTTTCTTT. This sequence encodes CASSPLTAMNTEAFF. The chain joins TRBV5-1 to TRBJ1-1, with TRBD1 as a possible D gene (5 bases). V gave up 4 bases and J gave up 0 bases, with 13 bases separating them. Germline CDR1 SGHRS, CDR2 YFSETQ. The CDR3 sequence is 15 residues long.

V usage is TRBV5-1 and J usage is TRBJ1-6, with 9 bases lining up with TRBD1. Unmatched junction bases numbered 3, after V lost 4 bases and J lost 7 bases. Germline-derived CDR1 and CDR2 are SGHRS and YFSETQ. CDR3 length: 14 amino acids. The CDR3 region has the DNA TGCGCCAGCAGCCAAGACAGGGGGAATTCACCCCTCCACTTT. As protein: CASSQDRGNSPLHF.

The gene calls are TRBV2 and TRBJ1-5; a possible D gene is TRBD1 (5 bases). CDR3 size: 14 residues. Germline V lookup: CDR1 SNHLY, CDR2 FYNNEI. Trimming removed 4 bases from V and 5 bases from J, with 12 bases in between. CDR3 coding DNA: TGTGCCAGCAGTGGGGCAGGGCATGATCAGCCCCAGCATTTT. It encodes CASSGAGHDQPQHF.

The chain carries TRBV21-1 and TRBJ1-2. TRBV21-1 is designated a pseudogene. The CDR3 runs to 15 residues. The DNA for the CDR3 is TGTGCCAGCAGCAAAGATCCGACTTTCAACTATGGCTACACCTTC. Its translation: CASSKDPTFNYGYTF.

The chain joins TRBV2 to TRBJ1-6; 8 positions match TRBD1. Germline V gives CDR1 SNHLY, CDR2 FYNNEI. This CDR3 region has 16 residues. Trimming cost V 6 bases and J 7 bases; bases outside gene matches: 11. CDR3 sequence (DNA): TGTGCCAGCAGCTTATCCCAGGGGGCAGGAAATTCACCCCTCCACTTT. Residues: CASSLSQGAGNSPLHF.